Listed below are T cell receptor beta chains from one sample, sequenced in a study of blood T cell repertoires in COVID-19. Libraries were prepared by immunoSEQ multiplex PCR; TCRdb keeps only in-frame clonotypes and omits some of them. The sample contains about 180,000 clones, around 87% of which appear only once. The material sequenced was peripheral blood. The receptors were sampled from a woman aged 30 to 39 with active or convalescent COVID-19. Both conserved end residues are trimmed from each CDR3.

length	V	J	CDR3
14	TRBV11-3	TRBJ1-1	ASSLVRRGRNTEAF
13	TRBV5-1	TRBJ2-1	ASSLGLAGVSEQF
12	TRBV27	TRBJ2-7	ASSPGQGPYEQY
12	TRBV7-2	TRBJ1-2	ASSFSGFDYGYT
14	TRBV19	TRBJ1-3	ASSIKDRSSGNTIY
11	TRBV14	TRBJ1-2	ASSQQGWYGYT
15	TRBV19	TRBJ2-2	ASSIDRLAGDTGELF
14	TRBV10-2	TRBJ2-6	ASSDERDSGANVLT
12	TRBV3-1/TRBV3-2	TRBJ2-7	ASSQGRGPYEQY
14	TRBV7-8	TRBJ2-1	ASSLTSGGRFNEQF
11	TRBV19	TRBJ2-1	ASSTTSGNEQF
14	TRBV7-8	TRBJ2-4	ASSDPDRADENIQY
12	TRBV6-5	TRBJ1-5	ASSYSGVGQPQH
12	TRBV9	TRBJ1-2	ASSPDRQNYGYT
12	TRBV5-1	TRBJ1-1	ASSLEPKNTEAF
13	TRBV19	TRBJ2-2	ASTPGQVNTGELF
14	TRBV7-2	TRBJ2-7	ASSLSSREGPYEQY
12	TRBV4-1	TRBJ1-1	ASSPPTGVAEAF
13	TRBV7-2	TRBJ2-1	ASSPSRQAYNEQF
14	TRBV12-5	TRBJ2-6	ASAPGQFSGANVLT
12	TRBV30	TRBJ2-1	AWRPGTGVRGQF
13	TRBV5-4	TRBJ2-7	ASSGDRGSAYEQY
12	TRBV7-9	TRBJ2-7	ASSHSGATYEQY
10	TRBV6-5	TRBJ1-1	AVRLRNTEAF
12	TRBV2	TRBJ2-2	ASGAGLNTGELF
16	TRBV7-2	TRBJ2-1	ASSLARSPIGTYNEQF
11	TRBV12-3/TRBV12-4	TRBJ1-2	ASSGGQGHGYT
14	TRBV3-1/TRBV3-2	TRBJ1-4	ASSQVREGVGEKLF
13	TRBV5-1	TRBJ1-2	ASSTSTGTNYGYT
14	TRBV19	TRBJ1-5	ASGRDGAYSNQPQH
12	TRBV7-2	TRBJ2-2	ASSWFRETGELF
12	TRBV7-9	TRBJ2-3	ASSLQTGWDTQY
13	TRBV11-2	TRBJ2-3	ASSLDGGSTDTQY
13	TRBV19	TRBJ1-1	ASSISQGSVTEAF
13	TRBV9	TRBJ1-1	ASSVAPLAGTEAF
13	TRBV14	TRBJ1-1	ASSQLTGGTTEAF
13	TRBV3-1/TRBV3-2	TRBJ2-5	ASSPGGTGQETQY
14	TRBV7-2	TRBJ2-1	ASSPTKGGRGVEQF
12	TRBV5-4	TRBJ1-1	ASTVRGGSTEAF
15	TRBV5-5	TRBJ2-3	ASSLDLTSGRADTQY
17	TRBV27	TRBJ2-1	ASSPSWTSGRVGYNEQF